This entry features one T cell receptor (beta chain) sequence. In the authors' workflow: Quantification of nucleated cells was approximated via reference gene primer amplification. The repertoire was sequenced with immunoSEQ multiplex PCR; TCRdb's copy has only in-frame clones and lacks some. V and J calls and clone size follow that table, whereas D and trimming were derived from the DNA. Here the sample spans about 200,000 clones, 85% to 90% being singletons. Looked up from germline, CDR1 is MDHEN and CDR2 is SYDVKM. The V and J ends lost 5 bases and 4 bases respectively, with 15 bases between them. The CDR3 is 15 amino acids. The data were taken from a study of blood T cell repertoires in COVID-19. Study in general: COVID-19 samples, acute and convalescent, were from the United States, Italy and Spain. From T cells, B-cell-depleted T cells, or PBMCs came the material, which was cDNA or gDNA.

Sequencing was performed on peripheral blood. The chain has TRBV28 and TRBJ2-1, with D tentatively TRBD1 (6 bases). The origin of this receptor is a woman aged 65 to 85 with acute or convalescent COVID-19. The CDR3 sequence: CASSTPGHHYNEQFF. For the CDR3, the DNA is TGTGCCAGCAGTACCCCGGGACACCATTACAATGAGCAGTTCTTC. The full variable domain, in which reference TRBV28 and TRBJ2-1 provide the parts outside the CDR3, is DVKVTQSSRYLVKRTGEKVFLECVQDMDHENMFWYRQDPGLGLRLIYFSYDVKMKEKGDIPEGYSVSREKKERFSLILESASTNQTSMYLCASSTPGHHYNEQFFGPGTRLTVL.